The 21 T cell receptor beta chains given below trace back to one sample, sequenced in a study of Ad26.COV2.S vaccination and SARS-CoV-2 variants. Sequenced by immunoSEQ multiplex PCR; TCRdb stores in-frame clones only, minus some. The sample carries 350,000 to 500,000 clones, 89% recorded once. Treatment of the sample: about 20 received Ad26.COV2.S at low or high dose, single or two shots; 5 received placebo; per-sample allocation not given. The investigators took samples on day 63 after the first vaccine or placebo injection. The input for sequencing was peripheral blood, taken in a trial of Ad26.COV2.S vaccine versus placebo. These receptors originate from a person aged 18-60 years who received the Ad26.COV2.S COVID-19 vaccine or a placebo.

V and J are TRBV5-4 and TRBJ1-2, with a tentative D call TRBD1 (5 bases). CDR1 is SGHNT, CDR2 YYREEE, per germline (reference sequence). The CDR3 loop spans 16 amino acids. Trimming stripped 4 bases from V and 8 bases from J, with 24 bases between. This CDR3 reads CASSVYTRQGVGGYTF. For the CDR3, the DNA is TGTGCCAGCAGCGTATACACCAGGCAGGGAGTAGGGGGCTACACCTTC.

This rearrangement joins TRBV27 to TRBJ2-3; tentatively, D is TRBD2 (5 bases). Germline-derived CDR1 and CDR2 are MNHEY and SMNVEV (reference sequence). Deletions cut 6 bases from V and 7 bases from J, with 20 bases between. The CDR3 has 15 amino acids. The CDR3 DNA reads TGTGCCAGCAGCCTCTACGGTGGGAGCTCCTATACGCAGTATTTT. Translation: CASSLYGGSSYTQYF.

CDR3 nucleotide sequence: TGTGCCAGCAGCGTAGCCTTGGGGGACAAAATCTCCTACAATGAGCAGTTCTTC. Its protein is CASSVALGDKISYNEQFF. This chain uses TRBV9 with TRBJ2-1; weak D call: TRBD1 (6 bases). Germline CDR1 reads SGDLS; CDR2 reads YYNGEE. This CDR3 spans 18 amino acids. Trimming took 0 bases from V and 0 from J, leaving 16 bases between them.

This clone was observed once. CDR3 loop: CASSPRPPAGRLENTIYF. In DNA form, the CDR3 reads TGTGCCAGCAGCCCTCGTCCTCCTGCGGGCCGTTTAGAAAACACCATATATTTT. The chain is built from TRBV4-2 and TRBJ1-3; no definite D call. The germline gives CDR1 LGHNA, CDR2 YNFKEQ. The CDR3 is 18 residues long. Between the trimmed V and J ends, which lost 4 bases and 6 bases, there was a span of 25 bases.

The rearrangement uses TRBV11-2 and TRBJ2-5; the D gene is possibly TRBD2 (5 bases). Germline CDR1 reads SGHAT; CDR2 reads FQNNGV. This CDR3 has 16 residues. The V gene lost 3 bases and the J gene lost 5 bases, with 19 bases spanning the gap. The CDR3 DNA sequence: TGTGCCAGCAGCTTCTCCCGGACGGCCGGGATGGAGACCCAGTACTTC. Translating gives CASSFSRTAGMETQYF. The variable domain in full, with the rest retrieved from reference TRBV11-2 and TRBJ2-5, is EAGVAQSPRYKIIEKRQSVAFWCNPISGHATLYWYQQILGQGPKLLIQFQNNGVVDDSQLPKDRFSAERLKGVDSTLKIQPAKLEDSAVYLCASSFSRTAGMETQYFGPGTRLLVL.

J is TRBJ1-3 and V is TRBV18; TRBD1 aligns across 8 bases. The V gene's germline CDR1 is KGHSH and CDR2 LQKENI. Germline trimming cut 3 bases from V and 5 bases from J; bases unmatched to any gene: 3. The length of the CDR3 is 14 residues. CDR3 in amino acids: CASSPDRVRNTIYF. CDR3 DNA sequence: TGTGCCAGCTCACCGGACAGGGTGAGAAACACCATATATTTT.

About this clone: This same CDR3 is encoded by further DNA sequences in the sample. V and J are TRBV4-3 and TRBJ1-5; no definite D call. Deletions cut 0 bases from V and 7 bases from J, with 7 bases between. CDR3 length: 13 amino acids. In germline, CDR1 is LGHNA, CDR2 YSLEER. CDR3 amino acids: CASSQDRNQPQHF. The DNA of the CDR3 is TGCGCCAGCAGCCAAGATCGTAACCAGCCCCAGCATTTT.

This chain's CDR3 is CASSLGREKLFF. The CDR3 bases are TGTGCCAGCAGTTTGGGCCGTGAAAAACTGTTTTTT. The rearrangement uses TRBV12-3 or TRBV12-4 and TRBJ1-4; no clear D. This CDR3 has 12 amino acids. Trimming removed 3 bases at V and 7 bases at J, with 6 bases between.

The rearrangement uses TRBV7-9 and TRBJ1-1; 7 nucleotides match TRBD1. Trimming took 5 bases from V and 1 from J; bases not matched to a gene: 10. The CDR3 totals 16 residues. Germline V gene sequence: CDR1 SEHNR, CDR2 FQNEAQ (reference sequence). The CDR3 bases are TGTGCCAGCAGCAACTTACTGGGACAGCGGAACACTGAAGCTTTCTTT. Encoded protein: CASSNLLGQRNTEAFF.

The V and J genes are TRBV9 and TRBJ2-1; the D is unclear. The CDR3 is 16 residues long. Germline loops: CDR1 SGDLS, CDR2 YYNGEE. Trimming removed 0 bases at V and 6 bases at J, with 16 bases between. The CDR3 region has the DNA TGTGCCAGCAGCGTAGACCTGGCCAGTTATATCAATGAGCAGTTCTTC. It translates to CASSVDLASYINEQFF.

The CDR3 region has the DNA TGTGCCAGCTCACCAAAGGCAGGCTCGAGCAATCAGCCCCAGCATTTT. Translated: CASSPKAGSSNQPQHF. V usage is TRBV18 and J usage is TRBJ1-5; D remains unclear. The ends were cut back, 2 bases at V and 1 base at J, with 12 bases in the middle. Per the germline V gene, CDR1 is KGHSH and CDR2 is LQKENI. The CDR3 is made up of 16 amino acids.

Worth noting for this clone: At one end, the junction sequence differs from germline, possibly due to a read error. The chain recombines TRBV5-1 with TRBJ2-7, with D possibly TRBD2 on 6 matching bases. This CDR3 contains 14 residues. Germline loops: CDR1 SGHRS, CDR2 YFSETQ. In DNA, the CDR3 is TGCGCCAGCAGCTCGGGAGACTTCGAGCAGTACTGGGAGTTC. It translates to CASSSGDFEQYWEF.

This CDR3 reads CASSEQPSGANVLTF. The CDR3 nucleotides are TGTGCCAGCAGTGAACAGCCCTCTGGGGCCAACGTCCTGACTTTC. The gene calls are TRBV2 and TRBJ2-6; no clear D. The germline gives CDR1 SNHLY, CDR2 FYNNEI. The CDR3 extends over 15 amino acids. Trimming took 2 bases from V and 0 from J, leaving 5 bases between them.

V gene TRBV28 combines with J gene TRBJ2-7; a possible D gene is TRBD2 (6 bases). Trimming shortened V by 4 bases and J by 9 bases, and 16 bases separated the two germline ends. Per germline, CDR1 MDHEN and CDR2 SYDVKM. CDR3 size: 13 residues. CDR3 sequence: CASSSPGLPGQYF. CDR3 coding DNA: TGTGCCAGCAGTTCCCCGGGACTTCCGGGGCAGTACTTC.

This chain links TRBV6-5 with TRBJ2-1, with a weak D call TRBD2 (5 bases). The germline V gene encodes CDR1 MNHEY and CDR2 SVGAGI. V lost 6 bases, J lost 5 bases, and 8 bases lay in between. There are 12 residues in the CDR3. The CDR3 DNA reads TGTGCCAGCAGCCCCGGGGACAATGAGCAGTTCTTC. This gives the protein CASSPGDNEQFF.

The gene calls are TRBV9 and TRBJ2-5, with 7 nucleotides matching TRBD2. The CDR3 sequence is 13 residues long. Trimming cost V 4 bases and J 7 bases; bases outside gene matches: 7. Germline CDR1 is SGDLS and CDR2 is YYNGEE. Here the CDR3 reads CASSPGGGGTQYF. The CDR3, as DNA: TGTGCCAGCAGCCCAGGCGGGGGAGGGACCCAGTACTTC.

The V call is TRBV19, the J call TRBJ2-1; 11 bases agree with TRBD2. The V segment lost 4 bases and the J segment 1 base; nucleotides outside the gene matches: 9. The CDR3 loop spans 18 amino acids. In germline, CDR1 is LNHDA, CDR2 SQIVND (reference sequence). CDR3 coding DNA: TGTGCCAGTAGTACCCCTCGACTAGCGGGGCATTCCTACAATGAGCAGTTCTTC. Translated, it gives CASSTPRLAGHSYNEQFF.

As for this clone: The same CDR3 is also encoded by other DNA sequences in this sample. The rearrangement joins TRBV7-2 to TRBJ2-5, with 9 bases that match TRBD2. The CDR3 runs 14 residues. The germline gives CDR1 SGHTA, CDR2 FQGNSA. V was clipped by 5 bases and J by 2 bases; unmatched bases: 3. The DNA for the CDR3 is TGTGCCAGCAGCCAAAGCGGGGGGCAAGAGACCCAGTACTTC. The encoded protein is CASSQSGGQETQYF. The variable domain in full, with the rest retrieved from reference TRBV7-2 and TRBJ2-5, is GAGVSQSPSNKVTEKGKDVELRCDPISGHTALYWYRQSLGQGLEFLIYFQGNSAPDKSGLPSDRFSAERTGGSVSTLTIQRTQQEDSAVYLCASSQSGGQETQYFGPGTRLLVL.

This clone was found once. Here the CDR3 reads CASSQSDRSYNEQFF. The CDR3 DNA follows: TGCGCCAGCAGCCAGTCGGACAGGTCCTACAATGAGCAGTTCTTC. V is TRBV5-1 and J is TRBJ2-1; 7 bases fit TRBD1. Germline V CDR1 and CDR2: SGHRS, YFSETQ. V lost 4 bases and J lost 1; bases outside the gene matches: 5. This CDR3 contains 15 residues.

The V gene is TRBV6-2 or TRBV6-3, the J gene TRBJ1-1; 7 positions match TRBD1. CDR3 length equals 17 residues. Germline V CDR1 and CDR2: MNHEY, SVGEGT. J gave up 0 bases and V 7 bases, and 14 bases lay outside the gene matches. For the CDR3, the DNA is TGTGCCAGCACCCCAAGGCCCCACGGGACAGTGAACACTGAAGCTTTCTTT. Its translation: CASTPRPHGTVNTEAFF.

In regard to this clone: This sample includes further DNA sequences coding for the same CDR3. The V and J genes are TRBV5-1 and TRBJ1-3, with no clear D. V dropped 0 bases and J dropped 2 bases, with 6 bases sitting between them. The CDR3 spans 14 residues. The V gene's germline CDR1 is SGHRS and CDR2 YFSETQ. In DNA form, the CDR3 reads TGCGCCAGCAGCTTGGGAGGTGCTGGAAACACCATATATTTT. Protein product: CASSLGGAGNTIYF.